Reported below is one T cell receptor (beta chain). Its antigen is as yet unknown. This entry is derived from a study of T-cell memory formation after mild COVID-19. Overall study context: Largely, TCR clusters stayed within a single donor. Study-wide results and caveats: The study detected some responding clones in pre-infection memory, suggesting cross-reactive memory joined.

Researchers used 5'RACE with constant-segment primers to make TCR alpha and TCR beta cDNA libraries that carry sample barcodes and UMIs. TCRdb fed the 5' RACE reads into MiXCR, producing one record per CDR3 protein. Found here are over 95,000 distinct CDR3 sequences, 20% to 25% of them singletons; the top ten hold about 42%. Sequencing used PBMCs or a T cell subset sorted from them (not recorded which). This receptor was obtained from a man aged 18 to 35 who had mild COVID-19 (a few samples of this study predate the infection). Cell type and time point are not known.

The CDR3 spells CASSLSTQVTEAFF. CDR3 sequence (DNA): TGTGCCAGCAGTTTATCAACTCAGGTAACTGAAGCTTTCTTT. The chain combines TRBV12-3 or TRBV12-4 with TRBJ1-1; no clear D gene. This CDR3 comprises 14 residues. V lost 2 bases, J lost 5 bases, and 12 bases lay in between.